This T cell receptor beta chain was retrieved from a study of blood T cell repertoires in COVID-19. Overall study: T cells, B-cell-depleted T cells, or PBMCs provided the cDNA or gDNA that served as material.

The length of the CDR3 is 13 residues. V dropped 2 bases and J dropped 9 bases, with 14 bases sitting between them. The germline CDR1 and CDR2 sequences are SQVTM and ANQGSEA. Authors' analysis steps: The assay estimated nucleated cells by amplifying reference gene primers. Sequencing was performed with immunoSEQ multiplex PCR; in TCRdb, only in-frame clones are kept and a portion is missing. The V and J calls and clone size are taken from that table; D and trimming were inferred from the DNA. The sample shows some 45,000 clones, 80% to 90% of them seen only once. The sequenced sample consisted of peripheral blood. This TCR was sampled from a human donor with active COVID-19. The donor label of this sample is uncertain. The chain has TRBV29-1 and TRBJ2-1; tentative D call: TRBD1 (5 bases). CDR3 sequence reads: CSVEKRWGTEQFF. The CDR3 coding sequence is TGCAGCGTTGAAAAAAGGTGGGGCACTGAGCAGTTCTTC.